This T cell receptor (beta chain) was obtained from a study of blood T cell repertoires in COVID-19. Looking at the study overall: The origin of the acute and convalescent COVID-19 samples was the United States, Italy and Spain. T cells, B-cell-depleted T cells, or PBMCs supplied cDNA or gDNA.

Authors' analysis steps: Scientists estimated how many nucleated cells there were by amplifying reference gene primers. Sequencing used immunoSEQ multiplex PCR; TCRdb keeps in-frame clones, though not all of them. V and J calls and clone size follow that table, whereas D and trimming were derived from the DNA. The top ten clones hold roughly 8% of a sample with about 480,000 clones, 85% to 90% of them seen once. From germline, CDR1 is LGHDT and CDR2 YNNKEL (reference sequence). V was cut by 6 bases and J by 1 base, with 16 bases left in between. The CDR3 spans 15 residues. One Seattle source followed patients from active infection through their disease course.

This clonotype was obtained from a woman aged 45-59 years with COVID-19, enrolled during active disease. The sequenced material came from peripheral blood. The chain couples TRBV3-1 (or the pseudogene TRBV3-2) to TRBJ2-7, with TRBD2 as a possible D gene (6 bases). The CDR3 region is CASSPLGAGSYEQYF. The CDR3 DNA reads TGTGCCAGCAGTCCCCTCGGGGCGGGATCCTACGAGCAGTACTTC.